This T cell receptor beta chain came from a study of immune evolution from preneoplasia to lung adenocarcinoma. Patient tissue came from resections in Japan or China, 2014–2017. Regarding this clone: Its antigen is unknown.

Some clones are missing from TCRdb's copy, which holds only in-frame ones; the method was immunoSEQ multiplex PCR. The repertoire has thousands of clones, roughly 79% of them found once; the top ten carry approximately 7.2%. Germline V CDR1 and CDR2: SEHNR, FQNEAQ (reference sequence). V gave up 2 bases and J gave up 2 bases, with 17 bases separating them. The CDR3 extends over 17 amino acids. Findings and caveats of the study: Normal lung had the highest top T cell clone frequencies. Clonality was highest in normal lung, lower in later-stage lesions apparently.

The rearrangement joins TRBV7-9 to TRBJ2-3, with D tentatively TRBD1 (6 bases). This clonotype was obtained from a person between 60 and 79 years old with lung adenocarcinoma. Source material: FFPE adjacent normal lung tissue. In DNA, the CDR3 is TGTGCCAGCAGCTTAAAGCCCGGACAGTATTACACAGATACGCAGTATTTT. This encodes CASSLKPGQYYTDTQYF. The full variable domain, in which reference TRBV7-9 and TRBJ2-3 provide the parts outside the CDR3, is DTGVSQNPRHKITKRGQNVTFRCDPISEHNRLYWYRQTLGQGPEFLTYFQNEAQLEKSRLLSDRFSAERPKGSFSTLEIQRTEQGDSAMYLCASSLKPGQYYTDTQYFGPGTRLTVL.